The 29 T cell receptor beta chains reported below all come from one sample, sequenced in a study of T cell repertoires in cytomegalovirus infection. MiXCR, run by TCRdb on the reads, gives a single entry per CDR3 protein. The table shows fewer than 550,000 distinct CDR3 sequences, with about 33% occurring only once. The sequencing sample was made of PBMCs. The receptors come from a human donor in good health (CMV status not recorded). Some clones in this sample may be carry-over from other donors' samples.

This clonotype was counted a few times. The rearrangement uses TRBV27 and TRBJ2-7; the match to TRBD1 covers 7 bases. The V segment lost 0 bases and the J segment 3 bases; nucleotides outside the gene matches: 5. The CDR3 consists of 15 residues. Germline assignment: CDR1 MNHEY and CDR2 SMNVEV (reference sequence). This CDR3 is CASSLSWAGGYEQYF. The DNA for the CDR3 is TGTGCCAGCAGTTTATCCTGGGCAGGGGGCTACGAGCAGTACTTC.

The rearrangement joins TRBV7-6 to TRBJ2-1; D not resolved. The CDR3 spans 15 residues. V dropped 5 bases and J dropped 4 bases, with 15 bases sitting between them. Germline-derived CDR1 and CDR2 are SGHVS and FNYEAQ. CDR3 loop: CASSLLGEEYNEQFF. The CDR3 DNA sequence: TGTGCCAGCAGCCTACTGGGCGAGGAGTACAATGAGCAGTTCTTC. The full variable domain, with the rest looked up from reference TRBV7-6 and TRBJ2-1, is GAGVSQSPRYKVTKRGQDVALRCDPISGHVSLYWYRQALGQGPEFLTYFNYEAQQDKSGLPNDRFSAERPEGSISTLTIQRTEQRDSAMYRCASSLLGEEYNEQFFGPGTRLTVL.

CDR3 nucleotide sequence: TGCGCCAGCAGCCAACGACAGGCCAATAATCAGCCCCAGCATTTT. Its protein product is CASSQRQANNQPQHF. The rearrangement uses TRBV4-1 and TRBJ1-5, with D maybe TRBD1 (6 bases). This CDR3 is 15 amino acids long. Deletions cut 2 bases from V and 4 bases from J, with 12 bases between. Germline V lookup: CDR1 MGHRA, CDR2 YSYEKL.

There are many counts of this clonotype. This chain joins TRBV7-2 and TRBJ1-1; weak D call: TRBD1 (5 bases). V was cut by 2 bases and J by 6 bases, with 10 bases left in between. This CDR3 comprises 13 residues. CDR1 and CDR2 (germline): SGHTA, FQGNSA. For the CDR3, the DNA is TGTGCCAGCAGCTTAATGGGGGTGTCTGAAGCTTTCTTT. It codes for CASSLMGVSEAFF. The full variable domain, in which reference TRBV7-2 and TRBJ1-1 provide the parts outside the CDR3, is GAGVSQSPSNKVTEKGKDVELRCDPISGHTALYWYRQSLGQGLEFLIYFQGNSAPDKSGLPSDRFSAERTGGSVSTLTIQRTQQEDSAVYLCASSLMGVSEAFFGQGTRLTVV.

The chain links TRBV19 to TRBJ1-4, with 7 nucleotides matching TRBD1. Looked up from germline, CDR1 is LNHDA and CDR2 is SQIVND (reference sequence). Trimming cost V 8 bases and J 4 bases; bases outside gene matches: 22. This CDR3 comprises 19 residues. The CDR3 nucleotides are TGTGCCAGTGGATTCCGTGGGACAGTTGGTAGGGGGTATAATGAAAAACTGTTTTTT. This sequence encodes CASGFRGTVGRGYNEKLFF. The whole variable domain, filled in from reference TRBV19 and TRBJ1-4, reads DGGITQSPKYLFRKEGQNVTLSCEQNLNHDAMYWYRQDPGQGLRLIYYSQIVNDFQKGDIAEGYSVSREKKESFPLTVTSAQKNPTAFYLCASGFRGTVGRGYNEKLFFGSGTQLSVL.

This chain links TRBV6-5 with TRBJ2-5, with 7 nucleotides matching TRBD2. The germline V gene has CDR1 MNHEY and CDR2 SVGAGI. The ends lost 2 bases at V and 1 base at J; junction bases unmatched: 4. This CDR3 has 15 amino acids. The CDR3 DNA sequence: TGTGCCAGCAGTTACAGGGCGGGGGTCCAAGAGACCCAGTACTTC. Its protein is CASSYRAGVQETQYF.

A note on this clonotype: This clone may be a read error of a much larger clone one base away. Likely a read error: the CDR3 ends without its conserved phenylalanine or tryptophan. This rearrangement joins TRBV7-8 to TRBJ2-7; D is undetermined. V lost 5 bases, J lost 2 bases, and 13 bases lay in between. The CDR3 has 14 amino acids. CDR1 SGHVS and CDR2 FQNEAQ come from the germline V gene. The CDR3 coding sequence is TGTGCCAGCAGCCGTACAGTTACAACCTACGAGCAGTACTTA. This translates into CASSRTVTTYEQYL.

This clonotype was counted only a few times. The gene calls are TRBV5-4 and TRBJ2-3, with 8 bases identical to TRBD2. This CDR3 has 15 residues. V was clipped by 0 bases and J by 2 bases; unmatched bases: 2. Germline V gene sequence: CDR1 SGHNT, CDR2 YYREEE (reference sequence). The CDR3 coding sequence is TGTGCCAGCAGCTTGGAGACTAGCGTCACAGATACGCAGTATTTT. It is translated as CASSLETSVTDTQYF.

The J gene is TRBJ2-2, the V gene TRBV7-2, with D uncertain. Germline V gene sequence: CDR1 SGHTA, CDR2 FQGNSA. The CDR3 is 17 residues long. Trimming removed 1 base from V and 9 bases from J, with 21 bases in between. The chain's CDR3 is CASSLGGPPKITRELFF. In nucleotides, the CDR3 is TGTGCCAGCAGCTTAGGAGGCCCTCCCAAAATAACCCGGGAGCTGTTTTTT.

The chain has TRBV7-2 and TRBJ2-3; 7 positions match TRBD2. CDR3 length: 15 amino acids. V was clipped by 2 bases and J by 2 bases; unmatched bases: 4. CDR1 and CDR2 (germline): SGHTA, FQGNSA. CDR3 coding DNA: TGTGCCAGCAGCTTATACGGGGGGAACACAGATACGCAGTATTTT. This encodes CASSLYGGNTDTQYF.

This clonotype showed up just a few times. The chain recombines TRBV20-1 with TRBJ2-3, with 8 bases lining up with TRBD1. The CDR3 runs to 16 residues. Germline V gene sequence: CDR1 DFQATT, CDR2 SNEGSKA (reference sequence). J gave up 0 bases and V 0 bases, and 5 bases lay outside the gene matches. Here the CDR3 reads CSARDRQGPSTDTQYF. CDR3 coding DNA: TGCAGTGCTAGAGACCGACAGGGGCCTAGCACAGATACGCAGTATTTT.

This clonotype was counted only a few times. This rearrangement joins TRBV20-1 to TRBJ1-2; 10 bases are a match to TRBD1. V gave up 4 bases and J gave up 4 bases; unmatched junction bases: 6. CDR3 length equals 14 residues. Germline CDR1 and CDR2: DFQATT and SNEGSKA (reference sequence). CDR3 loop: CSATPGQGIYGYTF. The CDR3 DNA reads TGCAGTGCTACCCCGGGACAGGGGATCTATGGCTACACCTTC.

The sample holds many counts of this clonotype. The CDR3 is CASSRTSADYEQYF. As DNA, the CDR3 is TGTGCCAGCAGCCGCACTAGCGCGGACTACGAGCAGTACTTC. This chain joins TRBV7-2 and TRBJ2-7; the match to TRBD2 covers 7 bases. The V gene end was trimmed by 5 bases and the J gene end by 3 bases; junction bases not matched to a gene: 7. The CDR3 has 14 amino acids. CDR1 SGHTA and CDR2 FQGNSA come from the germline V gene.

CDR3 DNA sequence: TGTGCCAGCAGTGAGGCTAGCGGGGGGCCGGCGTTCTTC. Amino acids: CASSEASGGPAFF. The chain uses TRBV2 and TRBJ2-1; 11 nucleotides match TRBD2. Germline-derived CDR1 and CDR2 are SNHLY and FYNNEI. The CDR3 runs 13 residues. The V segment lost 3 bases and the J segment 15 bases; nucleotides outside the gene matches: 7.

The gene calls are TRBV6-2 or TRBV6-3 and TRBJ1-2; D gene uncertain. Trimming took off 8 bases at V and 3 bases at J, with 16 bases between the two ends. CDR1 and CDR2 from the germline V gene are MNHEY and SVGEGT. This CDR3 spans 14 amino acids. The CDR3 sequence: CASESMGVYYGYTF. CDR3 DNA sequence: TGTGCCAGCGAATCAATGGGTGTCTACTATGGCTACACCTTC.

At least ten counts were recorded for this clonotype. V gene TRBV10-1 combines with J gene TRBJ2-7; D is uncertain. Germline assignment: CDR1 WNHNN and CDR2 SYGVQD (reference sequence). The CDR3 runs to 14 residues. The V end lost 2 bases, the J end lost 3 bases, and 11 bases lay between the germline ends. This CDR3 reads CASSEPGRLYEQYF. In DNA, the CDR3 is TGCGCCAGCAGTGAGCCGGGCCGACTCTACGAGCAGTACTTC.

At least ten counts were recorded for this clonotype. V gene TRBV4-1 combines with J gene TRBJ1-6; D ambiguous. Deletions cut 1 base from V and 10 bases from J, with 14 bases between. The germline V gene has CDR1 MGHRA and CDR2 YSYEKL. This CDR3 contains 15 residues. As DNA, the CDR3 is TGCGCCAGCAGCCAAGCCCCCTCCCTACAATCACCCCTCCACTTT. Protein product: CASSQAPSLQSPLHF.

This clonotype was counted ten times or more. V usage is TRBV19 and J usage is TRBJ1-3; D not resolved. V shed 7 bases and J shed 0 bases, with 13 bases lying between them. The V gene's germline CDR1 is LNHDA and CDR2 SQIVND (reference sequence). The CDR3 spans 15 residues. CDR3 amino acids: CASIAVGSSGNTIYF. The CDR3 region has the DNA TGTGCCAGTATTGCAGTTGGCTCCTCTGGAAACACCATATATTTT.

This clonotype was counted many times. The V gene is TRBV7-2, the J gene TRBJ2-7; no reliable D call. CDR3 size: 15 residues. Looked up from germline, CDR1 is SGHTA and CDR2 is FQGNSA. Trimming stripped 2 bases from V and 0 bases from J, with 11 bases between. The CDR3 DNA follows: TGTGCCAGCAGCTTACGACGGCAAAGCTCCTACGAGCAGTACTTC. Its translation: CASSLRRQSSYEQYF.

This clonotype was detected ten times or more. V is TRBV6-1 and J is TRBJ1-1; possible D gene TRBD1, 6 bases. Trimming left V 8 bases short and J 4 bases short, with 11 bases between. Germline loops: CDR1 MNHNS, CDR2 SASEGT. The length of the CDR3 is 12 residues. The CDR3 is CASRRTATEAFF. DNA of the CDR3: TGTGCCAGCCGTAGGACAGCCACTGAAGCTTTCTTT.

This clonotype was observed a few times. The chain carries TRBV6-1 and TRBJ2-1; 9 bases are shared with TRBD1. The CDR3 loop spans 13 amino acids. CDR1 is MNHNS and CDR2 is SASEGT in the germline V gene. The V and J ends lost 8 bases and 8 bases, in that order; junction bases with no gene match: 7. CDR3 sequence (DNA): TGTGCCAGCTTTCGGACAGGGGTCTATGAGCAGTTCTTC. Protein product: CASFRTGVYEQFF.

This clonotype has only a few counts. This chain connects TRBV12-3 or TRBV12-4 to TRBJ1-2; TRBD1 matches 7 bases. The CDR3 consists of 17 residues. Losses at the gene ends were 2 bases for V and 2 bases for J; bases not matched to a gene: 11. The CDR3 coding sequence is TGTGCCAGCAGTTTACTCCAGACAGGGAGGTTGAACTATGGCTACACCTTC. Translating it yields CASSLLQTGRLNYGYTF.

This clonotype was seen only a few times. The gene calls are TRBV6-5 and TRBJ2-5, with a weak D call TRBD1 (6 bases). This CDR3 has 16 residues. Trimming stripped 0 bases from V and 2 bases from J, with 13 bases between. The germline gives CDR1 MNHEY, CDR2 SVGAGI. The chain's CDR3 is CASSYSGQTLQETQYF. CDR3 DNA: TGTGCCAGCAGTTACTCGGGACAAACTTTACAAGAGACCCAGTACTTC.

The chain is built from TRBV10-2 and TRBJ1-1; 12 nucleotides match TRBD1. Germline lookup yields CDR1 WSHSY and CDR2 SAAADI. This CDR3 is 15 amino acids long. Trimming cost V 6 bases and J 5 bases; bases outside gene matches: 7. The CDR3 nucleotides are TGCGCCAGCAGATTGGGACAGGGGGCTGGTACTGAAGCTTTCTTT. Its translation is CASRLGQGAGTEAFF.

Regarding this clonotype: Here the CDR3 omits its conserved ending phenylalanine or tryptophan, so a read error is the likely source. The chain is built from TRBV6-5 and TRBJ1-3; D ambiguous. CDR1 is MNHEY, CDR2 SVGAGI, per germline. There are 15 residues in the CDR3. The ends were cut back, 4 bases at V and 0 bases at J, with 10 bases in the middle. CDR3 loop: CASSSPRSSGNTIYL. The CDR3 DNA reads TGTGCCAGCAGTTCACCAAGGAGCTCTGGAAACACCATATATTTG.

Of note for this clonotype: This may be a read error, as it is one base from a much larger clone. The V and J genes are TRBV19 and TRBJ1-3, with D possibly being TRBD1 (5 bases). The CDR3 spans 15 residues. The germline V gene encodes CDR1 LNHDA and CDR2 SQIVND (reference sequence). CDR3 nucleotide sequence: TGTGCCAGTAGTATCGGTTGGGACTCTGGAAACTCCATATATTTT. Encoded protein: CASSIGWDSGNSIYF. Supplemented by reference TRBV19 and TRBJ1-3, the full variable domain reads DGGITQSPKYLFRKEGQNVTLSCEQNLNHDAMYWYRQDPGQGLRLIYYSQIVNDFQKGDIAEGYSVSREKKESFPLTVTSAQKNPTAFYLCASSIGWDSGNSIYFGEGSWLTVV.

This clonotype has a handful of counts. The chain employs TRBV4-1 and TRBJ2-7; D possibly corresponds to TRBD1 (5 bases). V was cut by 3 bases and J by 0 bases, with 21 bases left in between. In germline, CDR1 is MGHRA, CDR2 YSYEKL. The CDR3 is made up of 18 amino acids. The CDR3 DNA reads as TGCGCCAGCAGCCAGGCTATTAACAGGTCCGCCCGCTCCTACGAGCAGTACTTC. Amino acid sequence: CASSQAINRSARSYEQYF.

J is TRBJ1-1 and V is TRBV20-1, with a weak D call TRBD1 (6 bases). Germline V gene data show CDR1 as DFQATT and CDR2 as SNEGSKA (reference sequence). The germline V and J ends were trimmed by 6 bases and 3 bases, with 14 bases remaining between them. The CDR3 totals 13 residues. The CDR3 loop reads CSANVGADTEAFF. The CDR3, as DNA: TGCAGTGCCAATGTGGGGGCGGACACTGAAGCTTTCTTT.

This clonotype occurred a few times. The gene calls are TRBV27 and TRBJ2-1, with 12 bases that match TRBD2. Trimming took 5 bases from V and 7 from J; bases not matched to a gene: 9. This CDR3 comprises 16 residues. CDR1 and CDR2 (germline): MNHEY, SMNVEV (reference sequence). The CDR3 loop is CASSARTSGEGNEQFF. In DNA form, the CDR3 reads TGTGCCAGCAGTGCGCGGACTAGCGGGGAGGGTAATGAGCAGTTCTTC.